The 26 T cell receptor beta chains presented below share a single source sample, sequenced in a study of T cells after posttransplantation cyclophosphamide (dated by TCRdb to about 2016). Sample treatment or condition, as interpreted from the label and publication: high-dose cyclophosphamide on days +3 and +4 as single-agent GVHD prophylaxis. PTCy patients received busulfan and fludarabine conditioning, a related or unrelated marrow graft, and cyclophosphamide on days +3 and +4. Library preparation employed the immunoSEQ multiplex PCR assay. Entries here come from immuneACCESS through TCRdb and include only in-frame sequences with V and J called. Some clones fail to appear in such tables; in the studies checked, an unresolved V gene covers under half of the shortfall, and the cause of the remainder is unknown. This sample has roughly 10,000 clones in the table, none counted a single time. Together, the top ten hold under 4.5% of the sample.

The sequenced sample was PBMCs, obtained roughly 350 days after allogeneic stem cell transplant with posttransplant cyclophosphamide. The source is a male patient aged 45-60 years who received an allogeneic stem cell transplant from a related donor and was CMV-positive. Following transplantation, T cells from the graft donor may be among those present.

This clone has at least ten counts. The DNA for the CDR3 is TGTGCCAGCAGCCTAACAGGGGCTGGCACTGAAGCTTTCTTT. Its protein is CASSLTGAGTEAFF. The chain carries TRBV6-5 and TRBJ1-1, with 7 bases that match TRBD1. The V and J ends lost 6 bases and 4 bases, in that order; junction bases with no gene match: 8. Germline-derived CDR1 and CDR2 are MNHEY and SVGAGI. The CDR3 is 14 residues long.

This clone has at least ten counts. This chain links TRBV7-9 with TRBJ2-7; the match to TRBD2 covers 8 bases. The CDR3 contains 15 residues. Germline values: CDR1 SEHNR, CDR2 FQNEAQ (reference sequence). With V trimmed by 5 bases and J by 7 bases, 13 bases remained unmatched. The CDR3 is CASSTSGAGAQEQYF. The DNA for the CDR3 is TGTGCCAGCAGCACCAGCGGAGCGGGGGCCCAAGAGCAGTACTTC.

This clone has at least ten counts. CDR3 region: CASMVAGRSYEQYF. The CDR3, as DNA: TGTGCCAGCATGGTAGCGGGTAGATCCTACGAGCAGTACTTC. The J gene is TRBJ2-7, the V gene TRBV6-1; TRBD2 agrees at 7 bases. J was trimmed by 1 base and V by 7 bases; bases with no gene match: 7. Per germline, CDR1 MNHNS and CDR2 SASEGT. The CDR3 totals 14 residues.

The rearrangement joins TRBV7-2 to TRBJ2-5; D may be TRBD2 (6 bases). The CDR3 has 16 amino acids. Trimming stripped 1 base from V and 2 bases from J, with 14 bases between. From germline, CDR1 is SGHTA and CDR2 FQGNSA. The CDR3 here is CASSLVAGRNQETQYF. CDR3 coding DNA: TGTGCCAGCAGCTTAGTCGCGGGGAGGAATCAAGAGACCCAGTACTTC.

This clone was counted ten times or more. The chain has TRBV14 and TRBJ1-3; no reliable D call. The germline V and J ends were trimmed by 4 bases and 4 bases, with 8 bases remaining between them. Germline CDR1 SGHDN, CDR2 FVKESK. The CDR3 runs 13 residues. CDR3 amino acids: CASSPLGGNTIYF. In nucleotides, the CDR3 is TGTGCCAGCAGCCCTCTCGGGGGAAACACCATATATTTT.

This clone appeared many times. The chain joins TRBV2 to TRBJ1-1; D may be TRBD1 (5 bases). CDR1 SNHLY and CDR2 FYNNEI come from the germline V gene. The CDR3 contains 13 residues. Trimming removed 4 bases from V and 1 base from J, with 7 bases in between. The CDR3 nucleotides are TGTGCCAGCAGTGTGCAGGGGAACACTGAAGCTTTCTTT. Translation: CASSVQGNTEAFF.

In this sample, this clone turned up many times. The chain joins TRBV19 to TRBJ2-6; D is ambiguous. The CDR3 runs 15 residues. Trimming shortened V by 1 base and J by 1 base, and 5 bases separated the two germline ends. Germline V gene data show CDR1 as LNHDA and CDR2 as SQIVND (reference sequence). The CDR3 reads CASSIGRSGANVLTF. The CDR3 DNA reads as TGTGCCAGTAGTATAGGCAGATCTGGGGCCAACGTCCTGACTTTC.

This clone was counted at least ten times. The chain joins TRBV5-1 to TRBJ1-1; 8 bases line up with TRBD1. From germline, CDR1 is SGHRS and CDR2 YFSETQ. This CDR3 contains 15 residues. J was trimmed by 6 bases and V by 3 bases; bases with no gene match: 10. CDR3: CASSWTGPQSSEAFF. In nucleotides, the CDR3 is TGCGCCAGCAGCTGGACAGGGCCTCAATCCTCTGAAGCTTTCTTT.

This clone was counted at least ten times. J is TRBJ2-7 and V is TRBV5-6; weak D call: TRBD1 (5 bases). The CDR3 runs 14 residues. Germline CDR1 and CDR2: SGHDT and YYEEEE. With 0 bases removed from V and 1 base from J, the gap between germline ends came to 8 bases. The CDR3 coding sequence is TGTGCCAGCAGCTTGGCCAGGGATTCCTACGAGCAGTACTTC. Encoded protein: CASSLARDSYEQYF.

This clone was detected many times. The chain recombines TRBV5-1 with TRBJ2-1; TRBD2 might be the D (6 bases). There are 17 residues in the CDR3. CDR1 is SGHRS, CDR2 YFSETQ, per germline. The germline V and J ends were trimmed by 4 bases and 4 bases, with 21 bases remaining between them. The CDR3 DNA sequence: TGCGCCAGCAGCCTCACCGGTCCGGGAGATGCTTACAATGAGCAGTTCTTC. It specifies CASSLTGPGDAYNEQFF. Together with reference TRBV5-1 and TRBJ2-1, the CDR3 gives the full variable domain: KAGVTQTPRYLIKTRGQQVTLSCSPISGHRSVSWYQQTPGQGLQFLFEYFSETQRNKGNFPGRFSGRQFSNSRSEMNVSTLELGDSALYLCASSLTGPGDAYNEQFFGPGTRLTVL.

This clone has a count of ten or more. This chain uses TRBV20-1 with TRBJ2-7; no firm D call. Germline V lookup: CDR1 DFQATT, CDR2 SNEGSKA (reference sequence). This CDR3 is built from 11 residues. Trimming took 0 bases from V and 5 from J, leaving 5 bases between them. CDR3 coding DNA: TGCAGTGCTAGAGAACACGACGAGCAGTACTTC. Encoded protein: CSAREHDEQYF.

This clone was observed at least ten times. The V and J genes are TRBV5-4 and TRBJ1-4, with TRBD1 as a possible D gene (6 bases). The CDR3 has 14 residues. Germline V gene lookup returns CDR1 SGHNT and CDR2 YYREEE (reference sequence). Between the trimmed V and J ends, which lost 4 bases and 7 bases, there was a span of 14 bases. The CDR3 nucleotides read TGTGCCAGCAGCATTTCAGGGGTCCGTGAAAAACTGTTTTTT. Amino acid sequence: CASSISGVREKLFF. Variable domain in full (rest from reference TRBV5-4 and TRBJ1-4): ETGVTQSPTHLIKTRGQQVTLRCSSQSGHNTVSWYQQALGQGPQFIFQYYREEENGRGNFPPRFSGLQFPNYSSELNVNALELDDSALYLCASSISGVREKLFFGSGTQLSVL.

This clone was picked up many times. V usage is TRBV4-1 and J usage is TRBJ2-7; D is perhaps TRBD2 (6 bases). Germline values: CDR1 MGHRA, CDR2 YSYEKL. The CDR3 has 15 amino acids. V shed 0 bases and J shed 2 bases, with 11 bases lying between them. The CDR3 nucleotides are TGCGCCAGCAGCCAAGATTCTAGCGCAACCTACGAGCAGTACTTC. Translation: CASSQDSSATYEQYF.

The table lists this clone with many counts. V is TRBV10-3 and J is TRBJ1-2; 8 bases are shared with TRBD1. CDR1 and CDR2 from the germline V gene are ENHRY and SYGVKD. CDR3 length: 13 residues. Trimming at V came to 6 bases and at J to 4 bases, leaving 4 bases not matched to a gene. The CDR3 region is CAIRPGTGYGYTF. The CDR3 DNA reads as TGTGCCATCAGGCCCGGGACAGGCTATGGCTACACCTTC.

This clone occurred a few times. The V gene is TRBV7-9, the J gene TRBJ2-3; D gene uncertain. Germline V gene sequence: CDR1 SEHNR, CDR2 FQNEAQ (reference sequence). Trimming cost V 5 bases and J 4 bases, with 22 bases left between them. The CDR3 runs 17 residues. The CDR3 here is CASSGNQAAGSADTQYF. Here the CDR3 DNA reads TGTGCCAGCAGCGGAAACCAGGCAGCAGGCTCCGCAGATACGCAGTATTTT.

This clone was detected only a few times. The germline gene is not matched at one end of the junction; a read error may be the cause. V usage is TRBV5-1 and J usage is TRBJ2-3, with TRBD1 matching over 7 bases. The CDR3 is made up of 18 amino acids. The germline V gene encodes CDR1 SGHRS and CDR2 YFSETQ. In DNA form, the CDR3 reads TGCGCCGGCAGCGTGGATGGACCAGGGGGAACTAGCACAGATACGCAGTATTTT. It encodes CAGSVDGPGGTSTDTQYF. The whole variable domain, remainder taken from reference TRBV5-1 and TRBJ2-3, is KAGVTQTPRYLIKTRGQQVTLSCSPISGHRSVSWYQQTPGQGLQFLFEYFSETQRNKGNFPGRFSGRQFSNSRSEMNVSTLELGDSALYLCAGSVDGPGGTSTDTQYFGPGTRLTVL.

This clone appeared many times. This rearrangement joins TRBV6-1 to TRBJ2-5; D is possibly TRBD2 (5 bases). The CDR3 has 13 residues. Trimming left V 1 base short and J 5 bases short, with 8 bases between. Germline V gene sequence: CDR1 MNHNS, CDR2 SASEGT. The DNA for the CDR3 is TGTGCCAGCAGTGAAGTCTGGGAGGAGACCCAGTACTTC. Protein sequence: CASSEVWEETQYF.

This clone appeared many times. The chain uses TRBV2 and TRBJ1-3; possible D gene TRBD1, 6 bases. The CDR3 contains 14 residues. From germline, CDR1 is SNHLY and CDR2 FYNNEI. The germline V and J ends were trimmed by 6 bases and 2 bases, with 11 bases remaining between them. The CDR3 here is CASRPQGPGNTIYF. The CDR3 nucleotides are TGTGCCAGCAGGCCACAGGGACCTGGAAACACCATATATTTT.

This clone was detected many times. CDR3 residues: CASSPGQGGNTIYF. In nucleotides, the CDR3 is TGTGCCAGCTCACCGGGACAGGGTGGAAACACCATATATTTT. The chain carries TRBV18 and TRBJ1-3; 9 bases map to TRBD1. The V segment lost 3 bases and the J segment 3 bases; nucleotides outside the gene matches: 0. The CDR3 is made up of 14 amino acids. CDR1 is KGHSH, CDR2 LQKENI, per germline.

This clone was detected many times. The J gene is TRBJ1-2, the V gene TRBV28; no firm D call. This CDR3 is 11 amino acids long. The V gene lost 2 bases and the J gene lost 8 bases, with 6 bases spanning the gap. CDR1 and CDR2 (germline): MDHEN, SYDVKM. CDR3 coding DNA: TGTGCCAGCAGTTTAGTTAGCGGCTACACCTTC. It specifies CASSLVSGYTF.

This clone occurred many times. J is TRBJ2-3 and V is TRBV7-9; D is possibly TRBD1 (5 bases). Germline CDR1 SEHNR, CDR2 FQNEAQ (reference sequence). Trimming removed 6 bases at V and 0 bases at J, with 22 bases between. The CDR3 is 18 amino acids. The CDR3 region is CASRGHQVWGRSTDTQYF. CDR3 bases: TGTGCCAGCAGAGGACATCAAGTTTGGGGAAGAAGCACAGATACGCAGTATTTT.

This clone was seen ten or more times. In DNA form, the CDR3 reads TGCGCCAGCAGCTTGGCCGAGACATCGAGCTCCTACGAGCAGTACTTC. This translates into CASSLAETSSSYEQYF. This chain joins TRBV5-1 and TRBJ2-7, with D uncertain. CDR3 size: 16 residues. V gave up 0 bases and J gave up 0 bases, with 13 bases separating them. Germline CDR1 is SGHRS and CDR2 is YFSETQ.

This clone has only a few counts. The chain combines TRBV4-2 with TRBJ2-1; no definite D call. Germline CDR1 is LGHNA and CDR2 is YNFKEQ. The length of the CDR3 is 14 residues. V was shortened by 0 bases and J by 6 bases, with 9 bases between the two germline ends. DNA for the CDR3: TGTGCCAGCAGCCAAGAAACCCCCGGCAATGAGCAGTTCTTC. Amino acids: CASSQETPGNEQFF.

This clone was recorded many times. The chain has TRBV18 and TRBJ2-3; tentative D call: TRBD2 (6 bases). Trimming left V 6 bases short and J 0 bases short, with 13 bases between. Germline V gene lookup returns CDR1 KGHSH and CDR2 LQKENI. The CDR3 runs to 15 residues. CDR3 region: CASSQAAGSTDTQYF. Written as DNA, the CDR3 is TGTGCCAGCTCGCAAGCGGCGGGGAGCACAGATACGCAGTATTTT.

The sample holds many counts of this clone. The chain employs TRBV6-5 and TRBJ2-7; a weak D match, TRBD2 (5 bases). The CDR3 has 10 residues. Germline CDR1 and CDR2: MNHEY and SVGAGI. Trimming stripped 10 bases from V and 4 bases from J, with 8 bases between. CDR3 loop: CATGEYEQYF. The CDR3 DNA follows: TGTGCCACCGGGGAGTACGAGCAGTACTTC.

In its sample, this clone was seen many times. The chain carries TRBV5-1 and TRBJ2-2; 8 bases line up with TRBD1. The germline V gene has CDR1 SGHRS and CDR2 YFSETQ. The CDR3 runs 17 residues. The V gene end was trimmed by 4 bases and the J gene end by 4 bases; junction bases not matched to a gene: 12. The CDR3: CASSLTPTGEPTGELFF. The CDR3 region has the DNA TGCGCCAGCAGCCTTACCCCGACAGGGGAGCCCACCGGGGAGCTGTTTTTT. The full variable domain, its missing parts supplied by reference TRBV5-1 and TRBJ2-2, is KAGVTQTPRYLIKTRGQQVTLSCSPISGHRSVSWYQQTPGQGLQFLFEYFSETQRNKGNFPGRFSGRQFSNSRSEMNVSTLELGDSALYLCASSLTPTGEPTGELFFGEGSRLTVL.